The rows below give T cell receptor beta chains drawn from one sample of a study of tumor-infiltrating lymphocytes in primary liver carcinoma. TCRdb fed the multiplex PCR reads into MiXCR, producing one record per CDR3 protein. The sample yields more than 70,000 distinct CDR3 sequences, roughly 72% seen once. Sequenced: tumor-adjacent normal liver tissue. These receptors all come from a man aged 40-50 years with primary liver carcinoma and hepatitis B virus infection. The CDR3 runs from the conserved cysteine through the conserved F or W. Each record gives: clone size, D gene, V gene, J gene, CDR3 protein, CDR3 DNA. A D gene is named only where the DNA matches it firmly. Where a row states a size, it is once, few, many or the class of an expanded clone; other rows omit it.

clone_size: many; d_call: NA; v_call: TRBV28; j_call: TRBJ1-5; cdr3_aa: CAISTGPRQPQHF; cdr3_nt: TGTGCCATCTCCACAGGGCCCCGTCAGCCCCAGCATTTT
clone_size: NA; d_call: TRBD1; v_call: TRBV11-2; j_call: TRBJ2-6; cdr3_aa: CASSMGGDRGISLFGANVLTF; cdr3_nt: TGTGCCAGCAGCATGGGGGGAGACAGGGGCATTTCCCTCTTTGGGGCCAACGTCCTGACCTTC
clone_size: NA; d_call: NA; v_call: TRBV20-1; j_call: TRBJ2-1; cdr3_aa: CSAHDGYNEQFF; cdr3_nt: TGCAGTGCGCATGATGGGTACAATGAGCAGTTCTTC
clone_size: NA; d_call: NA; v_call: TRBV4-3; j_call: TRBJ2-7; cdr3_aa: CASSQDKGGPYEQYF; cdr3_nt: TGCGCCAGTAGCCAAGACAAGGGGGGACCCTACGAGCAGTACTTC
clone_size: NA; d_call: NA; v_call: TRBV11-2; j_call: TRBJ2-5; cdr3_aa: CASRSRVSAHQETQYF; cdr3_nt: TGTGCCAGCAGATCCCGGGTCTCGGCCCACCAAGAGACCCAGTACTTT
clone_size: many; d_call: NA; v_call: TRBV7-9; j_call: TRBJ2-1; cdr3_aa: CASSLVANEQFF; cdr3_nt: TGTGCCAGCAGCTTAGTAGCCAATGAGCAGTTCTTC
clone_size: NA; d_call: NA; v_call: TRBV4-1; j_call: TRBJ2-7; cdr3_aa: CACSQETRTTYEQYF; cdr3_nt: TGCGCCTGCAGCCAAGAGACCAGGACTACCTATGAGCAGTACTTC
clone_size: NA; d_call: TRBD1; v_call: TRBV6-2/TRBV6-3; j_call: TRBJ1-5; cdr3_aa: CASSLGQGNQPHHF; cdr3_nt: TGTGCCAGCAGTTTGGGACAGGGCAATCAGCCCCACCATTTT
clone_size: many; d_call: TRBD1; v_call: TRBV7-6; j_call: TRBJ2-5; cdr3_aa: CASSLLTGSGETQYF; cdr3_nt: TGTGCCAGCAGCTTACTGACAGGGTCCGGAGAGACCCAGTACTTC
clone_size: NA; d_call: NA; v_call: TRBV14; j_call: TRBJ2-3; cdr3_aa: CATSQEGGTPPTDTQYF; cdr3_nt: TGTGCCACCAGCCAGGAGGGGGGGACCCCGCCCACAGATACGCAGTATTTT
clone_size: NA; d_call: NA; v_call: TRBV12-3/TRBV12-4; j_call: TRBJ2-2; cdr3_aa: CASSQSRQRFTGELFF; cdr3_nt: TGTGCCAGCAGCCAGAGCCGACAGAGGTTCACCGGTGAGCTGTTTTTT
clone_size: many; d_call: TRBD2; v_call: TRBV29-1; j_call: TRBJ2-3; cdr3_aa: CSVSGTRYDTQYF; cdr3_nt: TGCAGCGTTTCCGGGACTAGGTACGATACGCAGTATTTT
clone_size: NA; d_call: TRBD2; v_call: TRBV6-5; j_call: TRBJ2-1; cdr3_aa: CSSRRLAGEGYEQFF; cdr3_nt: TGTTCCAGCAGGCGGCTAGCGGGAGAGGGATATGAGCAGTTCTTC
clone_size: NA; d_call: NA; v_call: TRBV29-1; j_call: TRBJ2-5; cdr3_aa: CSVEGGVGFETQYF; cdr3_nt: TGCAGCGTTGAAGGGGGAGTTGGGTTTGAGACCCAGTACTTC
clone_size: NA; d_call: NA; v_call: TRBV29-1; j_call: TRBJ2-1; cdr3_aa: CSVQVGRGLYSEQFF; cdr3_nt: TGCAGCGTTCAAGTGGGACGGGGACTTTACAGTGAGCAGTTCTTC
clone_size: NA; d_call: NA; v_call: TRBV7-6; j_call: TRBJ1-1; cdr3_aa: CASSPLRVGALNTEAFF; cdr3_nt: TGTGCCAGCAGCCCCTTAAGAGTAGGGGCCTTGAACACTGAAGCTTTCTTT
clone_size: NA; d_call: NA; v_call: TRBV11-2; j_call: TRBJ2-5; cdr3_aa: CPSSLVSCQETQYF; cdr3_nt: TGTCCCAGCAGCTTAGTATCATGCCAAGAGACCCAGTACTTC
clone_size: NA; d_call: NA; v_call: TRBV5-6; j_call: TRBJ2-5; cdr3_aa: CASSLEACQETQYF; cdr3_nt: TGTGCCAGCAGCTTGGAGGCTTGCCAAGAGACCCAATACTTC